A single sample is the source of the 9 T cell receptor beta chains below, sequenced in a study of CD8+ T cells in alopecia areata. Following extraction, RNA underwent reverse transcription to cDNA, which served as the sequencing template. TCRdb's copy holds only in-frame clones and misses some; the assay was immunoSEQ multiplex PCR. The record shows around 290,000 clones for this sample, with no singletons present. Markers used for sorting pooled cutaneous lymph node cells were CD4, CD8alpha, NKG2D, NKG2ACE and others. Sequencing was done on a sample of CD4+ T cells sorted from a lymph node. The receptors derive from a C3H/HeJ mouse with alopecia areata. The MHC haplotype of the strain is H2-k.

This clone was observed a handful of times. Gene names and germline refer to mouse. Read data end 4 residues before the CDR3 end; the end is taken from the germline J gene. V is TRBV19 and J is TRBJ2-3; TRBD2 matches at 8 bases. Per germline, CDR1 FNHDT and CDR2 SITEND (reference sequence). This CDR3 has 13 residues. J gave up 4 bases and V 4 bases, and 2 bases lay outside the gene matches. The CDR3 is CASSWTGPETLYF. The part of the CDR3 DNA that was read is TGTGCCAGCAGTTGGACTGGGCCAGAA.

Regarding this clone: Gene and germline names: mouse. The CDR3 protein is CASVGGARSQNTLYF. CDR3 DNA (partial): TGTGCCAGCGTGGGGGGGGCGCGGAGTCAAAAC. This chain links TRBV19 with TRBJ2-4; 8 bases align to TRBD2. The CDR3 end is not reached by the read, which stops 4 residues before it; the germline J gene fills it in. Germline values: CDR1 FNHDT, CDR2 SITEND (reference sequence). J was trimmed by 0 bases and V by 7 bases; bases with no gene match: 7. The CDR3 sequence is 15 residues long.

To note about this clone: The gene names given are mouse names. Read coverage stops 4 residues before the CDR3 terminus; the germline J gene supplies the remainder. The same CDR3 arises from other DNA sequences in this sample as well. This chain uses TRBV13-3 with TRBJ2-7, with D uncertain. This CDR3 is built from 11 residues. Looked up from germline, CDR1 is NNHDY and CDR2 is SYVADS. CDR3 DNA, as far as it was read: TGTGCCAGCAGTGAGCAGTAT. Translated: CASSEQY. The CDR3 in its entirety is CASSEQYEQYF.

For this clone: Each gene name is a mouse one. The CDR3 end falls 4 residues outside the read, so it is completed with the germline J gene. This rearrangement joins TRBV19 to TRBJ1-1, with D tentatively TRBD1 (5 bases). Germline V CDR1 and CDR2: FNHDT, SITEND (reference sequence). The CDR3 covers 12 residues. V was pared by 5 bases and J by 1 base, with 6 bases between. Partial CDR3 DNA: TGTGCCAGCAGCAGGGTAAACACA. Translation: CASSRVNT. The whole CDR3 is CASSRVNTEVFF.

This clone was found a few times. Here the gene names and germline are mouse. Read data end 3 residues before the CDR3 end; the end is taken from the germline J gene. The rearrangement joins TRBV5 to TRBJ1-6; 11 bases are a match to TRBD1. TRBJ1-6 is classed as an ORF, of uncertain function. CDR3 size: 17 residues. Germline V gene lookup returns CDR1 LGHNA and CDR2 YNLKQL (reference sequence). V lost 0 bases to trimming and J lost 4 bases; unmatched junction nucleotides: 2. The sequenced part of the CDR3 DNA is TGTGCCAGCAGCCAAGATGGGGACAGGGGGTATAATTCGCCC. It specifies CASSQDGDRGYNSP. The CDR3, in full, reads CASSQDGDRGYNSPLYF.

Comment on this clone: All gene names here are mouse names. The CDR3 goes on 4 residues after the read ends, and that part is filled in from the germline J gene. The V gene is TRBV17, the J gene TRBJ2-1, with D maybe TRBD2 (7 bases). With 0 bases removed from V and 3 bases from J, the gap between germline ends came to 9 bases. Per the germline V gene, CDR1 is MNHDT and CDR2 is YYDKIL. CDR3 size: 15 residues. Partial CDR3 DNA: TGTGCTAGCAGTAGAGATCTGGGGGCCTATGCT. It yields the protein CASSRDLGAYA. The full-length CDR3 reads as CASSRDLGAYAEQFF.

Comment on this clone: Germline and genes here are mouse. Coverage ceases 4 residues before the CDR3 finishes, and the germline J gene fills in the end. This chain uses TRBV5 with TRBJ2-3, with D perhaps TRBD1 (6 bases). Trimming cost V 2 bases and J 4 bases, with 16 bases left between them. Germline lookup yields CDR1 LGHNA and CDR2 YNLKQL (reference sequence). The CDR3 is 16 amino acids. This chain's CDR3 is CASSQNPQQGTETLYF. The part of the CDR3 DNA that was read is TGTGCCAGCAGCCAAAACCCCCAACAGGGAACAGAA.

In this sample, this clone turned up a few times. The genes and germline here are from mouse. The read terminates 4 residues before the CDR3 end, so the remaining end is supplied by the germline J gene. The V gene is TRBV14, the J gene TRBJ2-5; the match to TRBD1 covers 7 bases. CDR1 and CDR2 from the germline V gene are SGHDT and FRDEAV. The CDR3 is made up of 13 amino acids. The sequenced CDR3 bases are TGTGCCAGCAGTTCGACAGGGAGTGAC. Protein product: CASSSTGSD. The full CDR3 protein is CASSSTGSDTQYF. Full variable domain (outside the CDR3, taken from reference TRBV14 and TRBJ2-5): EAGVTQSPRYAVLQEGQAVSFWCDPISGHDTLYWYQQPRDQGPQLLVYFRDEAVIDNSQLPSDRFSAVRPKGTNSTLKIQSAKQGDTATYLCASSSTGSDTQYFGPGTRLLVL.

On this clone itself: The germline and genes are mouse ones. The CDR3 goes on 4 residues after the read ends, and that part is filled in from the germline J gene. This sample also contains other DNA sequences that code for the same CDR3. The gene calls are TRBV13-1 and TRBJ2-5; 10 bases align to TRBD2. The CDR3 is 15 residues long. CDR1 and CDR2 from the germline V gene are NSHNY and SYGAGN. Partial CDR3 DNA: TGTGCCAGCAGTGGGCCCGGGACTGGGGCTGAC. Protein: CASSGPGTGAD. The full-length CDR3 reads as CASSGPGTGADTQYF.